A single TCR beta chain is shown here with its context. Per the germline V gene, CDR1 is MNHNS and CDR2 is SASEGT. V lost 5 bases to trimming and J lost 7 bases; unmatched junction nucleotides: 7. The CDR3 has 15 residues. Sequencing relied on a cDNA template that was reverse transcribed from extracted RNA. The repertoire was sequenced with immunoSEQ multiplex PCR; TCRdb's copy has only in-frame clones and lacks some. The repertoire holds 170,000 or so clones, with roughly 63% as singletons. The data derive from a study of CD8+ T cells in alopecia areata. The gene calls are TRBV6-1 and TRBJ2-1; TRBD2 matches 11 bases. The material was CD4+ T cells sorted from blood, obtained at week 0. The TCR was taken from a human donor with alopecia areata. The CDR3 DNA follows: TGTGCCAGCAGTTGGTGGACTAGCGGGCAAAATGAGCAGTTCTTC. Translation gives CASSWWTSGQNEQFF.